These 2 T cell receptor beta chains came from one sample sequenced in a study of T cell clones after liver transplantation. TCRdb keeps only in-frame clones here, not all; method: immunoSEQ multiplex PCR. The data hold about 70,000 clones, with 80% observed a single time. Sequencing was performed on CD4+ T cells from blood, taken 12 months after liver transplant. All receptors derive from a human patient who received a liver transplant. Some T cells may be transferred from the graft donor.

This rearrangement joins TRBV5-1 to TRBJ1-1; 9 nucleotides align to TRBD1. The germline CDR1 and CDR2 sequences are SGHRS and YFSETQ. This CDR3 is built from 13 residues. V lost 5 bases to trimming and J lost 7 bases; unmatched junction nucleotides: 6. CDR3 amino acids: CASRPTGGYEAFF. CDR3 in DNA: TGCGCCAGCAGACCCACAGGGGGCTATGAAGCTTTCTTT. The full variable domain, with the rest looked up from reference TRBV5-1 and TRBJ1-1, is KAGVTQTPRYLIKTRGQQVTLSCSPISGHRSVSWYQQTPGQGLQFLFEYFSETQRNKGNFPGRFSGRQFSNSRSEMNVSTLELGDSALYLCASRPTGGYEAFFGQGTRLTVV.

V usage is TRBV5-1 and J usage is TRBJ2-1, with TRBD2 matching over 8 bases. V lost 4 bases and J lost 4; bases outside the gene matches: 10. This CDR3 is built from 16 residues. Germline V gives CDR1 SGHRS, CDR2 YFSETQ. The CDR3 coding sequence is TGCGCCAGCAGCCCCCTACTAGCGGCACAATACAATGAGCAGTTCTTC. It yields the protein CASSPLLAAQYNEQFF.